These 11 T cell receptor beta chains were all obtained from the same sample, sequenced in a study of T cells after posttransplantation cyclophosphamide. Repertoires were generated with immunoSEQ multiplex PCR, while TCRdb's copy carries only in-frame clones and drops some. This sample has 25,000 to 35,000 clones and no singletons, with about 2.5% in the ten largest. The sample consisted of PBMCs. All receptors come from an older woman in good health, CMV-negative, and a related stem cell transplant donor.

Ten or more counts support this clone. V is TRBV5-6 and J is TRBJ1-5; D is undetermined. The CDR3 consists of 14 residues. Germline V CDR1 and CDR2: SGHDT, YYEEEE. Trimming shortened V by 2 bases and J by 2 bases, and 8 bases separated the two germline ends. Written as DNA, the CDR3 is TGTGCCAGCAGCTTTATCGGGGGCAATCAGCCCCAGCATTTT. Its protein is CASSFIGGNQPQHF.

The genes are TRBV7-9 and TRBJ2-1; maybe TRBD2 (5 bases). The CDR3 length is 17 residues. CDR1 is SEHNR, CDR2 FQNEAQ, per germline (reference sequence). Trimming removed 1 base from V and 4 bases from J, with 17 bases in between. CDR3 region: CASSLGQERILYNEQFF. In DNA form, the CDR3 reads TGTGCCAGCAGCTTAGGTCAGGAGCGGATACTATACAATGAGCAGTTCTTC.

The table lists this clone with a few counts. V is TRBV9 and J is TRBJ2-2; D is unclear. V lost 1 base and J 1 base, leaving 11 bases between the germline ends. Germline-derived CDR1 and CDR2 are SGDLS and YYNGEE. There are 16 residues in the CDR3. CDR3 sequence reads: CASSVSPTGNTGELFF. The CDR3 DNA follows: TGTGCCAGCAGCGTAAGCCCGACTGGGAACACCGGGGAGCTGTTTTTT.

This clone was detected ten times or more. The rearrangement links TRBV12-3 or TRBV12-4 to TRBJ1-2, with D unclear. V was shortened by 3 bases and J by 5 bases, with 13 bases between the two germline ends. This CDR3 has 14 residues. CDR3 sequence (DNA): TGTGCCAGCAGTTTGGGCAGAAATAGATATGGCTACACCTTC. Amino acid sequence: CASSLGRNRYGYTF.

This clone was observed many times. V is TRBV18 and J is TRBJ2-1, with D perhaps matching TRBD2 (6 bases). Trimming shortened V by 6 bases and J by 4 bases, and 19 bases separated the two germline ends. Germline CDR1 reads KGHSH; CDR2 reads LQKENI. CDR3 length equals 16 residues. The CDR3 region has the DNA TGTGCCAGCTCGCCTACGAAAGGGGCGGGGTACAATGAGCAGTTCTTC. Translation: CASSPTKGAGYNEQFF.

This clone was recorded at least ten times. This chain uses TRBV19 with TRBJ2-5, with D perhaps TRBD1 (5 bases). The germline V gene encodes CDR1 LNHDA and CDR2 SQIVND (reference sequence). Deletions cut 6 bases from V and 3 bases from J, with 8 bases between. The CDR3 spans 12 residues. CDR3 amino acids: CASRDNKETQYF. CDR3 DNA sequence: TGTGCCAGTAGGGACAACAAAGAGACCCAGTACTTC. Based on the CDR3 plus reference TRBV19 and TRBJ2-5, the full variable domain is DGGITQSPKYLFRKEGQNVTLSCEQNLNHDAMYWYRQDPGQGLRLIYYSQIVNDFQKGDIAEGYSVSREKKESFPLTVTSAQKNPTAFYLCASRDNKETQYFGPGTRLLVL.

The chain is built from TRBV9 and TRBJ1-2; D is perhaps TRBD1 (5 bases). CDR3 length: 15 amino acids. Deletions cut 0 bases from V and 0 bases from J, with 9 bases between. Germline V gene data show CDR1 as SGDLS and CDR2 as YYNGEE. In DNA form, the CDR3 reads TGTGCCAGCAGCGTAGAACAGGCCACTAACTATGGCTACACCTTC. Translation gives CASSVEQATNYGYTF.

This clone appeared many times. This sequence joins TRBV7-2 and TRBJ2-3, with D possibly matching TRBD1 (6 bases). Germline loops: CDR1 SGHTA, CDR2 FQGNSA. This CDR3 has 15 amino acids. Deletions cut 3 bases from V and 2 bases from J, with 12 bases between. For the CDR3, the DNA is TGTGCCAGCAGCTTGAGACACAGGGTCACAGATACGCAGTATTTT. Its translation: CASSLRHRVTDTQYF.

This clone was counted ten times or more. The rearrangement joins TRBV28 to TRBJ1-1; D perhaps matches TRBD1 (5 bases). The V and J ends lost 6 bases and 1 base respectively, with 9 bases between them. In germline, CDR1 is MDHEN, CDR2 SYDVKM. The CDR3 is 13 residues long. CDR3 sequence (DNA): TGTGCCAGCAGAAGGGGCGAGAACACTGAAGCTTTCTTT. This encodes CASRRGENTEAFF.

This clone was counted many times. DNA of the CDR3: TGTGCCAGCAGCTCCCAACAGGGGAAAGGCGAGCAGTACTTC. The encoded protein is CASSSQQGKGEQYF. The chain couples TRBV6-4 to TRBJ2-7; 7 bases agree with TRBD1. CDR1 is MRHNA, CDR2 SNTAGT, per germline. The CDR3 loop spans 14 amino acids. The J segment lost 6 bases and the V segment lost 6 bases, leaving 11 bases of the junction unmatched.

This clone was seen only a few times. DNA of the CDR3: TGTGCCAGCAGGCCCCGGACAGGGCGTATCCACGAGCAGTACTTC. Its translation: CASRPRTGRIHEQYF. The chain carries TRBV6-5 and TRBJ2-7, with TRBD1 matching over 8 bases. Germline CDR1 reads MNHEY; CDR2 reads SVGAGI. The ends lost 6 bases at V and 5 bases at J; junction bases unmatched: 12. The CDR3 covers 15 residues.